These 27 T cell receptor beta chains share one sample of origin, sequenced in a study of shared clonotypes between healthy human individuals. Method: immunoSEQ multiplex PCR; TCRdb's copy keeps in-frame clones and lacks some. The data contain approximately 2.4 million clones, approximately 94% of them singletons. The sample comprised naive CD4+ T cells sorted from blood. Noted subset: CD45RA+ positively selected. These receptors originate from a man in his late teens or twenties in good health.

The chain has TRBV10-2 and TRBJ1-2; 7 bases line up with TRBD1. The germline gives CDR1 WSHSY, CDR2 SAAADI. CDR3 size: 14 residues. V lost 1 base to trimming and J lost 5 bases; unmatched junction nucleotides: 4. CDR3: CASSELTGRYGYTF. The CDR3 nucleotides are TGCGCCAGCAGTGAGTTGACAGGGCGTTATGGCTACACCTTC.

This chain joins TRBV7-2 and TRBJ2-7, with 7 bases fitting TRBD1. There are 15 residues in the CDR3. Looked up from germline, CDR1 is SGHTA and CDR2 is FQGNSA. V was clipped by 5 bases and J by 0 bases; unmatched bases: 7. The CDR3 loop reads CASSPDRYNSYEQYF. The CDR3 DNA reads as TGTGCCAGCAGCCCGGACAGGTATAACTCCTACGAGCAGTACTTC. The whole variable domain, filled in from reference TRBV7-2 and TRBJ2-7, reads GAGVSQSPSNKVTEKGKDVELRCDPISGHTALYWYRQSLGQGLEFLIYFQGNSAPDKSGLPSDRFSAERTGGSVSTLTIQRTQQEDSAVYLCASSPDRYNSYEQYFGPGTRLTVT.

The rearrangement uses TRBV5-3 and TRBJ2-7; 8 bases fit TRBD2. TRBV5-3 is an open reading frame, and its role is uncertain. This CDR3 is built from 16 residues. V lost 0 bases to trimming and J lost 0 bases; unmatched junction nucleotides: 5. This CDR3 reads CARSLEVAGNSYEQYF. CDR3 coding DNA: TGTGCCAGAAGCTTGGAGGTAGCGGGGAACTCCTACGAGCAGTACTTC.

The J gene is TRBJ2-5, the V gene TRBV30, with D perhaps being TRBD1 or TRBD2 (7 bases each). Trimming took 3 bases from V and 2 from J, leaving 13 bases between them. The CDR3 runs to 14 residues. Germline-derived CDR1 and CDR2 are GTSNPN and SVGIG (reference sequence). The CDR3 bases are TGTGCCTGGAGACCCCAGGGGGGGCAAGAGACCCAGTACTTC. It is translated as CAWRPQGGQETQYF.

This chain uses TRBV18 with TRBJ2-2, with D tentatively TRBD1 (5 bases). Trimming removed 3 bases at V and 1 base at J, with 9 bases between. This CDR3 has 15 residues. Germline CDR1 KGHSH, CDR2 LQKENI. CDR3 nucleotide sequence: TGTGCCAGCTCACCGCTACAGGTGAACACCGGGGAGCTGTTTTTT. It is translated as CASSPLQVNTGELFF.

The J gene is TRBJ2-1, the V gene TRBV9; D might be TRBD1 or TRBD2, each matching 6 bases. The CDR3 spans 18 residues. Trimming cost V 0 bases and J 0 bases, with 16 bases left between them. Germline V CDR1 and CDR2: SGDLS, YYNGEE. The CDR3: CASSVAVGGLPSYNEQFF. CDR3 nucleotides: TGTGCCAGCAGCGTAGCTGTCGGGGGCCTCCCCTCCTACAATGAGCAGTTCTTC.

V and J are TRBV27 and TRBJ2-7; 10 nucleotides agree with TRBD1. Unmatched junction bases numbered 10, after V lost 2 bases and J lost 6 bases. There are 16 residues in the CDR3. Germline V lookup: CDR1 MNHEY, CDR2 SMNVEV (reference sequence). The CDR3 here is CASSLGPGQGMSEQYF. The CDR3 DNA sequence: TGTGCCAGCAGTTTAGGCCCGGGACAGGGGATGAGCGAGCAGTACTTC.

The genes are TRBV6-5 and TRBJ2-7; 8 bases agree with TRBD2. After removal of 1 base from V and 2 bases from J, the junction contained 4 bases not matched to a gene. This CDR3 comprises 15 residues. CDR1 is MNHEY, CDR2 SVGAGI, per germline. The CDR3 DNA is TGTGCCAGCAGTTACTACCGGGAGGGCCCCTACGAGCAGTACTTC. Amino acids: CASSYYREGPYEQYF.

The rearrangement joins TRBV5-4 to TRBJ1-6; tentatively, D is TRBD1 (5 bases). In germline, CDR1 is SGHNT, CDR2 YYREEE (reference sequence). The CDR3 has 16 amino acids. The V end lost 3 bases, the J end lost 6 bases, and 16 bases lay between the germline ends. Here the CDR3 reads CASSSGTNGPNSPLHF. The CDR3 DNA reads TGTGCCAGCAGCTCCGGGACCAACGGGCCTAATTCACCCCTCCACTTT.

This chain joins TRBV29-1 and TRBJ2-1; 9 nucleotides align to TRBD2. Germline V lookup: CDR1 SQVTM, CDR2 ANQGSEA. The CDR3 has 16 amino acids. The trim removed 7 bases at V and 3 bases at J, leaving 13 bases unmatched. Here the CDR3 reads CSASRTSARIYNEQFF. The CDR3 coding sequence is TGCAGCGCCAGCAGGACTAGCGCTAGGATCTACAATGAGCAGTTCTTC.

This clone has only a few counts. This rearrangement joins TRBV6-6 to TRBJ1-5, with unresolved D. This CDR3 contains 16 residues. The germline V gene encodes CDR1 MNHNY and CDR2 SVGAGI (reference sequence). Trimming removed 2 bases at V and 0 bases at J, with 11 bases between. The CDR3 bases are TGTGCCAGCAGTTACCTCCACGGTTATAGCAATCAGCCCCAGCATTTT. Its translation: CASSYLHGYSNQPQHF.

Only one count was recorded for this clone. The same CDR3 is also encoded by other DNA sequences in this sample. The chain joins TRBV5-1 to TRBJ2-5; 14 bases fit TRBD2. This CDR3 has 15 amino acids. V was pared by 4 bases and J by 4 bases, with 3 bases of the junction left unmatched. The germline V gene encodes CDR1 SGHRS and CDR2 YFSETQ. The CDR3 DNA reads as TGCGCCAGCAGCCCTGGACTAGCGGGGGGAGAGACCCAGTACTTC. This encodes CASSPGLAGGETQYF.

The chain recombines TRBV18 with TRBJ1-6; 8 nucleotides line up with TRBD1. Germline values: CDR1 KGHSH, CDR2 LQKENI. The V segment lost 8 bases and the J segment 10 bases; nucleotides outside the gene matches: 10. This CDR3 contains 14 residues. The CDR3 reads CASTGQGVYSPLHF. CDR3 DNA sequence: TGTGCCAGCACTGGACAGGGCGTTTACTCACCCCTCCACTTT.

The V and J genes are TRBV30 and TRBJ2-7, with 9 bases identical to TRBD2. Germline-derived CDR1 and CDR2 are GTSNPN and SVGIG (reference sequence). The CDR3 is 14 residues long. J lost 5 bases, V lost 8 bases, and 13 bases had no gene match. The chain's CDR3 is CAGELAGGFDEQYF. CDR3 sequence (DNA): TGTGCCGGGGAGCTGGCGGGAGGGTTCGACGAGCAGTACTTC. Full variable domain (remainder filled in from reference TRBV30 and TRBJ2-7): SQTIHQWPATLVQPVGSPLSLECTVEGTSNPNLYWYRQAAGRGLQLLFYSVGIGQISSEVPQNLSASRPQDRQFILSSKKLLLSDSGFYLCAGELAGGFDEQYFGPGTRLTVT.

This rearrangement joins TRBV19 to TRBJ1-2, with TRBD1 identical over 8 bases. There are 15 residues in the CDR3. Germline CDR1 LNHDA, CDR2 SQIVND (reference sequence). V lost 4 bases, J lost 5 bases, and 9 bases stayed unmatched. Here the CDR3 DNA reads TGTGCCAGTAGTAACCACGGACAGGGATGGTATGGCTACACCTTC. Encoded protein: CASSNHGQGWYGYTF.

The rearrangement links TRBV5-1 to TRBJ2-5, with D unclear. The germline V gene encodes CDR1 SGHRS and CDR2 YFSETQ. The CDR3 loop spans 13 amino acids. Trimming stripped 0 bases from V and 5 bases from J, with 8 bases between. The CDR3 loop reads CASSLVEGETQYF. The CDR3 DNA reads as TGCGCCAGCAGCTTGGTAGAAGGCGAGACCCAGTACTTC.

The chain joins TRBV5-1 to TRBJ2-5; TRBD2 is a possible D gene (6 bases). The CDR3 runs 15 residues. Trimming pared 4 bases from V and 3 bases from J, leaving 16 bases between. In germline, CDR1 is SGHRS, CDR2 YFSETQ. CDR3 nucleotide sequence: TGCGCCAGCAGCGCACTCACCCGCGGGGAAGAGACCCAGTACTTC. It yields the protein CASSALTRGEETQYF.

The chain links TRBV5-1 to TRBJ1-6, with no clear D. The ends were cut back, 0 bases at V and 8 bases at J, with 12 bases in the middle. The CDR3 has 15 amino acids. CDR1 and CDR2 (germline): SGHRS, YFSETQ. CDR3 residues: CASSLGSTTYSPLHF. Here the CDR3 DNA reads TGCGCCAGCAGCTTGGGTTCAACCACCTATTCACCCCTCCACTTT.

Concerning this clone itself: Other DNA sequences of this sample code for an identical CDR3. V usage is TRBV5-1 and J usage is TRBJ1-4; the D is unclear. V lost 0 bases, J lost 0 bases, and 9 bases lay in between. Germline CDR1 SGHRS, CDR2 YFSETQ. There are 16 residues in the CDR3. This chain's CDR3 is CASSLEGPATNEKLFF. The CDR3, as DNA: TGCGCCAGCAGCTTGGAAGGCCCCGCAACTAATGAAAAACTGTTTTTT.

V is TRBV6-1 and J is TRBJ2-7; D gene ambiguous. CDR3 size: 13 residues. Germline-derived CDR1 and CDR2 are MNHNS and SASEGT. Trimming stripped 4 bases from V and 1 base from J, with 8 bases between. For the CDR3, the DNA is TGTGCCAGCAGTGTATTCGCTTCCTACGAGCAGTACTTC. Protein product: CASSVFASYEQYF.

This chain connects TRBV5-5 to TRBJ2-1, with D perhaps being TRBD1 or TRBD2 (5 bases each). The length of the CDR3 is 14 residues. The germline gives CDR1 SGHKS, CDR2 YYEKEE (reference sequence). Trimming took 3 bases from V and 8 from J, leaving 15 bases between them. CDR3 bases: TGTGCCAGCAGCTGGGACCTAAGCACCGATGAGCAGTTCTTC. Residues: CASSWDLSTDEQFF.

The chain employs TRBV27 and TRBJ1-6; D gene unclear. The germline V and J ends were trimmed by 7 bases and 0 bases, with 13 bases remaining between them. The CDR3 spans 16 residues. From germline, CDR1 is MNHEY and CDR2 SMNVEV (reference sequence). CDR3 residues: CASNPRGLSYNSPLHF. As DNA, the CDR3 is TGTGCCAGCAACCCCCGTGGGCTCTCCTATAATTCACCCCTCCACTTT.

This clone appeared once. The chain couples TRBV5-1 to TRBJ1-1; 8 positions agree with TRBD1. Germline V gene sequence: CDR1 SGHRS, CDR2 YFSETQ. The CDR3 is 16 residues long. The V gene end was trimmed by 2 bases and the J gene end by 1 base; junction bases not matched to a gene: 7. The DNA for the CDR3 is TGCGCCAGCAGCTTAGGACAGGGTGGGGGGAACACTGAAGCTTTCTTT. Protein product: CASSLGQGGGNTEAFF. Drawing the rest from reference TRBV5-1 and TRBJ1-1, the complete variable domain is KAGVTQTPRYLIKTRGQQVTLSCSPISGHRSVSWYQQTPGQGLQFLFEYFSETQRNKGNFPGRFSGRQFSNSRSEMNVSTLELGDSALYLCASSLGQGGGNTEAFFGQGTRLTVV.

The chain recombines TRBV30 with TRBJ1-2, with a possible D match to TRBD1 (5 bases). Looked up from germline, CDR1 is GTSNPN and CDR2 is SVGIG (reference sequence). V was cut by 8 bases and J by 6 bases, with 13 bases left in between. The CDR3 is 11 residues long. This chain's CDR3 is CARDSGHGYTF. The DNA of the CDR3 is TGTGCCAGAGACAGTGGCCATGGCTACACCTTC.

The CDR3 nucleotides read TGTGCCAGCAGCCCTGGGACTAGCGGGAGTTTTGAGCAGTTCTTC. Encoded protein: CASSPGTSGSFEQFF. J is TRBJ2-1 and V is TRBV7-8; 14 bases line up with TRBD2. Per germline, CDR1 SGHVS and CDR2 FQNEAQ. The CDR3 is 15 residues long. The junction had 6 bases not matched to a gene; V was cut back by 5 bases and J by 9 bases.

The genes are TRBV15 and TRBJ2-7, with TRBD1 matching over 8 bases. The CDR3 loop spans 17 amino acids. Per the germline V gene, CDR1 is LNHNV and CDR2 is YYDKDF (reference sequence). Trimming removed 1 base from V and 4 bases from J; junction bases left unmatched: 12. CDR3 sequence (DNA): TGTGCCACCAGCAGAGTCCCAGCCGACAGGGGATTGTACGAGCAGTACTTC. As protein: CATSRVPADRGLYEQYF. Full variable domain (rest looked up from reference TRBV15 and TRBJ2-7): DAMVIQNPRYQVTQFGKPVTLSCSQTLNHNVMYWYQQKSSQAPKLLFHYYDKDFNNEADTPDNFQSRRPNTSFCFLDIRSPGLGDTAMYLCATSRVPADRGLYEQYFGPGTRLTVT.

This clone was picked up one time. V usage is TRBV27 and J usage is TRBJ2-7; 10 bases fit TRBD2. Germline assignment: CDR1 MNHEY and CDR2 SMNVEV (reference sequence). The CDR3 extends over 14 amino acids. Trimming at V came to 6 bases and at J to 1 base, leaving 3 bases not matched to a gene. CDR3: CASRKREGSYEQYF. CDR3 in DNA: TGTGCCAGCAGGAAGCGGGAGGGTTCCTACGAGCAGTACTTC.